The next 26 T cell receptor beta chains were all read from a single sample in a study of T cell repertoires in cytomegalovirus infection. MiXCR, applied by TCRdb to the reads, yields one record per CDR3 protein. Of about 680,000 distinct CDR3 sequences listed, roughly a quarter were seen once; the top ten hold 6.5% to 10%. Sequencing was performed on CD8+ T cells from PBMCs. Source of these receptors: a human donor in good health (CMV status not recorded). Some clones in this sample may be carry-over from other donors' samples.

V gene TRBV20-1 combines with J gene TRBJ2-4; D tentatively fits TRBD1 or TRBD2 (6 bases each). Between the trimmed V and J ends, which lost 1 base and 7 bases, there was a span of 20 bases. In germline, CDR1 is DFQATT, CDR2 SNEGSKA (reference sequence). The CDR3 sequence is 16 residues long. Written as DNA, the CDR3 is TGCAGTGCTAGAGGGGGTGTGGGGGGCTTGGGGAACATTCAGTACTTC. Encoded protein: CSARGGVGGLGNIQYF.

This clonotype was detected only a few times. The chain employs TRBV19 and TRBJ2-1; TRBD1 or TRBD2 may be the D gene (5 bases each). The V gene lost 5 bases and the J gene lost 6 bases, with 17 bases spanning the gap. The germline V gene has CDR1 LNHDA and CDR2 SQIVND (reference sequence). This CDR3 region has 15 residues. The CDR3 nucleotides read TGTGCCAGTAGTCTAACCGGGACCTTAGGCAATGAGCAGTTCTTC. As protein: CASSLTGTLGNEQFF.

This clonotype has ten or more counts. The chain employs TRBV12-3 or TRBV12-4 and TRBJ1-2, with D unresolved. The CDR3 covers 12 residues. V dropped 1 base and J dropped 4 bases, with 4 bases sitting between them. CDR3 region: CASSLESYGYTF. CDR3 DNA sequence: TGTGCCAGCAGTTTAGAGAGCTATGGCTACACCTTC.

The table lists this clonotype with a few counts. CDR3 nucleotides: TGTGCCAGCAGTTACTCAGTAGTCGCGAACACCGGGGAGCTGTTTTTT. It translates to CASSYSVVANTGELFF. The V call is TRBV6-2 or TRBV6-3, the J call TRBJ2-2; no clear D gene. Germline CDR1 reads MNHEY; CDR2 reads SVGEGT. Trimming left V 0 bases short and J 0 bases short, with 8 bases between. This CDR3 spans 16 amino acids.

This clonotype was seen more than once but under ten times. This chain uses TRBV6-1 with TRBJ2-7; 9 nucleotides agree with TRBD1. Germline loops: CDR1 MNHNS, CDR2 SASEGT. V was clipped by 6 bases and J by 1 base; unmatched bases: 10. The CDR3 is 16 residues long. This CDR3 reads CASSPPPGQGSYEQYF. The DNA of the CDR3 is TGTGCCAGCAGCCCACCCCCCGGACAGGGGTCCTACGAGCAGTACTTC.

This clonotype was detected only a few times. The chain carries TRBV6-2 or TRBV6-3 and TRBJ2-3; the D is unclear. This CDR3 has 13 residues. The germline V gene has CDR1 MNHEY and CDR2 SVGEGT. The V end was cut by 6 bases, the J end by 0 bases, with 7 bases between. CDR3 protein: CASSQSSTDTQYF. DNA of the CDR3: TGTGCCAGCAGCCAATCTAGCACAGATACGCAGTATTTT.

This clonotype was picked up a small number of times. This chain connects TRBV14 to TRBJ1-1; D might be TRBD1 (5 bases). The CDR3 runs to 12 residues. CDR1 and CDR2 from the germline V gene are SGHDN and FVKESK. V was pared by 0 bases and J by 7 bases, with 6 bases between. The CDR3: CASSQEQVEAFF. The CDR3 DNA reads TGTGCCAGCAGCCAAGAACAGGTTGAAGCTTTCTTT.

This clonotype was found many times. The chain couples TRBV7-9 to TRBJ1-1; TRBD1 might be the D (5 bases). The germline V gene encodes CDR1 SEHNR and CDR2 FQNEAQ (reference sequence). The CDR3 totals 11 residues. V was cut by 5 bases and J by 10 bases, with 11 bases left in between. The CDR3 loop reads CASSPGQTAFF. DNA for the CDR3: TGTGCCAGCAGCCCCGGACAAACAGCTTTCTTT.

This clonotype has ten or more counts. The V call is TRBV14, the J call TRBJ2-1; 9 bases agree with TRBD2. The germline gives CDR1 SGHDN, CDR2 FVKESK. The CDR3 is 16 amino acids. V lost 0 bases to trimming and J lost 7 bases; unmatched junction nucleotides: 7. The CDR3 coding sequence is TGTGCCAGCAGCCAAGATGTAGCGGGGGTTACGAATGAGCAGTTCTTC. Amino acid sequence: CASSQDVAGVTNEQFF.

The gene calls are TRBV7-1 and TRBJ2-7; D is perhaps TRBD1 or TRBD2 (5 bases each). TRBV7-1 is an ORF; its function is uncertain. Trimming removed 10 bases at V and 6 bases at J, with 28 bases between. The CDR3 is 16 residues long. CDR3 loop: CATEREWGRSHSEQYV. CDR3 DNA sequence: TGTGCCACCGAGAGGGAATGGGGCAGGTCGCACTCCGAGCAGTACGTC.

On this clonotype itself: A much larger clone differs from this one at a single base, so this may be a read error. The rearrangement links TRBV7-2 to TRBJ1-6; D remains unclear. The CDR3 runs to 14 residues. In germline, CDR1 is SGHTA, CDR2 FQGNSA. This CDR3 reads CANSLDIYNSPLHF. DNA for the CDR3: TGTGCCAACAGCTTAGACATCTATAATTCACCCCTCCACTTT. Full variable domain (outside the CDR3, taken from reference TRBV7-2 and TRBJ1-6): GAGVSQSPSNKVTEKGKDVELRCDPISGHTALYWYRQSLGQGLEFLIYFQGNSAPDKSGLPSDRFSAERTGGSVSTLTIQRTQQEDSAVYLCANSLDIYNSPLHFGNGTRLTVT.

This clonotype has just a few counts. The rearrangement links TRBV20-1 to TRBJ2-2; possibly TRBD1 for D (6 bases). CDR1 is DFQATT and CDR2 is SNEGSKA in the germline V gene (reference sequence). Trimming took 3 bases from V and 0 from J, leaving 14 bases between them. This CDR3 spans 16 amino acids. CDR3 sequence: CSASWDTYTNTGELFF. CDR3 nucleotides: TGCAGTGCTAGCTGGGACACATACACGAACACCGGGGAGCTGTTTTTT.

As concerns this clonotype: A read error may be the cause here, since a much bigger clone is one base away. This chain uses TRBV7-3 with TRBJ2-2; D might be TRBD1 (6 bases). The CDR3 is 13 amino acids. Deletions cut 5 bases from V and 6 bases from J, with 10 bases between. Per the germline V gene, CDR1 is SGHTA and CDR2 is FQGTGA. CDR3 in amino acids: CASSQGWSGELFF. The CDR3 nucleotides read TGTGCCAGCAGCCAGGGGTGGTCCGGGGAGCTGTTTTTT.

In this sample, this clonotype turned up a few times. The chain has TRBV24-1 and TRBJ2-3; D not resolved. CDR1 and CDR2 (germline): KGHDR, SFDVKD. The CDR3 has 17 amino acids. The V gene lost 3 bases and the J gene lost 0 bases, with 15 bases spanning the gap. The CDR3 DNA follows: TGTGCCACCAGTGATCTCTCCGACGGCTTCAGCACAGATACGCAGTATTTT. As protein: CATSDLSDGFSTDTQYF.

This clonotype was seen more than once but under ten times. The gene calls are TRBV5-6 and TRBJ2-3, with unresolved D. With 2 bases removed from V and 6 bases from J, the gap between germline ends came to 13 bases. Germline V gene sequence: CDR1 SGHDT, CDR2 YYEEEE. The CDR3 extends over 14 amino acids. CDR3 residues: CASSFGRASDTQYF. In DNA, the CDR3 is TGTGCCAGCAGCTTTGGAAGGGCCTCCGATACGCAGTATTTT.

The rearrangement joins TRBV20-1 to TRBJ1-1; no clear D gene. The ends were cut back, 6 bases at V and 12 bases at J, with 20 bases in the middle. The CDR3 has 12 amino acids. Germline assignment: CDR1 DFQATT and CDR2 SNEGSKA (reference sequence). CDR3 sequence: CSAQIYTVLPFF. Here the CDR3 DNA reads TGCAGTGCCCAAATCTACACCGTGTTGCCTTTCTTT.

This clonotype came up many times. The gene calls are TRBV7-6 and TRBJ2-3; 9 positions match TRBD2. The CDR3 totals 15 residues. V shed 2 bases, J shed 4 bases, and the junction held 4 bases outside the gene matches. Germline V gives CDR1 SGHVS, CDR2 FNYEAQ. The CDR3 coding sequence is TGTGCCAGCAGCTTACGCGGGGGGGCAGCAGATACGCAGTATTTT. This sequence encodes CASSLRGGAADTQYF.

The chain has TRBV2 and TRBJ2-3, with TRBD1 matching over 8 bases. CDR1 and CDR2 (germline): SNHLY, FYNNEI. V lost 8 bases, J lost 2 bases, and 12 bases stayed unmatched. The CDR3 length is 16 residues. The CDR3 bases are TGTGCCAGCTACCCCGACAGGGGAGTATACACAGATACGCAGTATTTT. It yields the protein CASYPDRGVYTDTQYF.

This sequence joins TRBV6-2 or TRBV6-3 and TRBJ1-2; D call uncertain. V gave up 2 bases and J gave up 8 bases, with 6 bases separating them. The CDR3 consists of 11 residues. Germline loops: CDR1 MNHEY, CDR2 SVGEGT. Here the CDR3 DNA reads TGTGCCAGCAGTTACCCGCAGGGCTACACCTTC. Amino acids: CASSYPQGYTF.

The V call is TRBV29-1, the J call TRBJ2-7; possibly TRBD1 for D (7 bases). The CDR3 consists of 13 residues. V gave up 6 bases and J gave up 3 bases, with 15 bases separating them. Germline assignment: CDR1 SQVTM and CDR2 ANQGSEA. CDR3 in amino acids: CSVATGDSYEQYV. For the CDR3, the DNA is TGCAGCGTGGCCACGGGGGACAGCTACGAGCAGTACGTC.

This clonotype was counted ten times or more. This sequence joins TRBV12-5 and TRBJ2-3; TRBD1 might be the D (5 bases). This CDR3 is 16 amino acids long. The germline CDR1 and CDR2 sequences are LGHNT and FRNRAP. V was cut by 1 base and J by 9 bases, with 20 bases left in between. DNA of the CDR3: TGTGCTAGTGGTTTGGGCCCCAAGGGGAACTTAGCCACGCAGTATTTT. Amino acid sequence: CASGLGPKGNLATQYF.

The table lists this clonotype with many counts. V and J are TRBV11-1 and TRBJ2-1; 8 bases fit TRBD1. Germline V gene sequence: CDR1 SGHAT, CDR2 FQDESV (reference sequence). J was trimmed by 5 bases and V by 7 bases; bases with no gene match: 13. The CDR3 contains 16 residues. Here the CDR3 reads CASTGRAGGADNEQFF. Here the CDR3 DNA reads TGTGCCAGCACGGGTCGCGCAGGGGGCGCCGACAATGAGCAGTTCTTC.

This clonotype was counted between two and nine times. The chain combines TRBV6-2 or TRBV6-3 with TRBJ2-7, with D perhaps TRBD2 (6 bases). Germline loops: CDR1 MNHEY, CDR2 SVGEGT. The length of the CDR3 is 16 residues. Trimming removed 5 bases at V and 1 base at J, with 18 bases between. CDR3 nucleotides: TGTGCCAGCAGTCAGCGGAGGGACTCCCGATCCTACGAGCAGTACGTC. Translating it yields CASSQRRDSRSYEQYV.

The chain couples TRBV2 to TRBJ2-2; 13 bases fit TRBD2. The V and J ends lost 6 bases and 1 base, in that order; junction bases with no gene match: 2. The germline V gene encodes CDR1 SNHLY and CDR2 FYNNEI. The CDR3 runs 16 residues. CDR3 amino acids: CASRGTSGENTGELFF. The CDR3 DNA reads as TGTGCCAGCAGGGGGACTAGCGGGGAGAACACCGGGGAGCTGTTTTTT.

This clonotype was seen only a few times. The chain is built from TRBV5-5 and TRBJ1-2; D not certain. Trimming took off 4 bases at V and 3 bases at J, with 13 bases between the two ends. The V gene's germline CDR1 is SGHKS and CDR2 YYEKEE (reference sequence). The CDR3 is 14 amino acids. The CDR3 region has the DNA TGTGCCAGCAGCCAAAAAATGGCAGACTATGGCTACACCTTC. Encoded protein: CASSQKMADYGYTF.

This rearrangement joins TRBV27 to TRBJ2-1, with D possibly being TRBD1 (6 bases). The CDR3 totals 13 residues. Trimming shortened V by 7 bases and J by 6 bases, and 13 bases separated the two germline ends. Per germline, CDR1 MNHEY and CDR2 SMNVEV (reference sequence). The CDR3 nucleotides read TGTGCCAGCAATCTTCTAGGGGGCAATGAGCAGTTCTTC. As protein: CASNLLGGNEQFF.